Listed here is a single TCR beta chain. Its antigen is still unknown. This CDR3 fails to terminate in the conserved phenylalanine or tryptophan, so it likely reflects a read error. It was with a sample-barcoded 5' primer and a J-beta primer mix that a second PCR of roughly 7 to 12 cycles was run. TCRdb re-called the 5' RACE reads with MiXCR, one entry per CDR3 protein. The sample lists around 1,000,000 distinct CDR3 sequences; approximately 25% were seen once. The data are from a study of blood T cells in healthy people across ages. The CDR3 contains 15 residues. The germline V gene has CDR1 SGDLS and CDR2 YYNGEE. Deletions cut 2 bases from V and 1 base from J, with 11 bases between. Study-wide results and limits: The study found more naive CD4+ cells and higher diversity in long-lived than aged donors. No conclusive comparison of naive versus antigen-experienced cells was possible with unsorted PBMCs.

The same specimen was also included in a second study, on T cells of mothers and their children. That paper states: Each donor was one of three healthy Caucasian mothers or one of their six children.

This clonotype originated in a girl between 2 and 10 years old in good health. Material for sequencing was blood. The rearrangement links TRBV9 to TRBJ2-3; maybe TRBD2 (7 bases). The CDR3: CASSVRGQGTDTQYL. The CDR3 region has the DNA TGTGCCAGCAGCGTGCGGGGGCAGGGCACAGATACGCAGTATCTT.